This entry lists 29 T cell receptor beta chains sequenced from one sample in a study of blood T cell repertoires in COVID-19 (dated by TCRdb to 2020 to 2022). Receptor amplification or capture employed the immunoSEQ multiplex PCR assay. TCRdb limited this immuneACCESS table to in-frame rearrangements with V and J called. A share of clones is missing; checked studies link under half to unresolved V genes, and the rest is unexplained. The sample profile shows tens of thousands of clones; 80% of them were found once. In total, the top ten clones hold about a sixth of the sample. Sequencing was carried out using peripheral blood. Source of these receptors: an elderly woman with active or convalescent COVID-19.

CDR3 sequence reads: CACRTSSSYEQYF. The CDR3 DNA reads as TGTGCCTGTAGGACTTCTAGCTCCTACGAGCAGTACTTC. The chain employs TRBV6-5 and TRBJ2-7, with TRBD2 as a possible D gene (5 bases). The V end lost 11 bases, the J end lost 0 bases, and 14 bases lay between the germline ends. Germline CDR1 MNHEY, CDR2 SVGAGI. The CDR3 runs to 13 residues.

The CDR3 loop reads CASSLEGQGLDEQYF. The CDR3 DNA reads as TGCGCCAGCAGCTTGGAGGGACAGGGGTTGGACGAGCAGTACTTC. The chain joins TRBV5-1 to TRBJ2-7; 10 positions agree with TRBD1. Germline values: CDR1 SGHRS, CDR2 YFSETQ. The CDR3 contains 15 residues. V lost 0 bases, J lost 5 bases, and 5 bases stayed unmatched. The full variable domain, rest sourced from reference TRBV5-1 and TRBJ2-7, is KAGVTQTPRYLIKTRGQQVTLSCSPISGHRSVSWYQQTPGQGLQFLFEYFSETQRNKGNFPGRFSGRQFSNSRSEMNVSTLELGDSALYLCASSLEGQGLDEQYFGPGTRLTVT.

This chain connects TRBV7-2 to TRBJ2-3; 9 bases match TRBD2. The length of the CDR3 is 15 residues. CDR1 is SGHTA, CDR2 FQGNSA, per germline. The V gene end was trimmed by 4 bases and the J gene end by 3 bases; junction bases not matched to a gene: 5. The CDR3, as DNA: TGTGCCAGCAGCTCCCGACTAGCGGAGACAGATACGCAGTATTTT. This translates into CASSSRLAETDTQYF.

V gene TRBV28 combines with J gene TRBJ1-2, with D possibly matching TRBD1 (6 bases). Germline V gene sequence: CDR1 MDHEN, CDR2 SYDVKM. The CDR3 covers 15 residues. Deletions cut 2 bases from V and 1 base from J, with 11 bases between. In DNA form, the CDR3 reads TGTGCCAGCAGTTTAGGGGGGGCGGTTAACTATGGCTACACCTTC. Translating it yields CASSLGGAVNYGYTF.

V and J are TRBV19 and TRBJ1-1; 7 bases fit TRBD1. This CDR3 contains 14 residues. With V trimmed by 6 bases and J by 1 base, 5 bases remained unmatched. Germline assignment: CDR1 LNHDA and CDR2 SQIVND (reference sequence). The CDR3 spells CASSLQGQNTEAFF. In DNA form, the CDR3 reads TGTGCCAGTAGCTTACAGGGGCAGAACACTGAAGCTTTCTTT.

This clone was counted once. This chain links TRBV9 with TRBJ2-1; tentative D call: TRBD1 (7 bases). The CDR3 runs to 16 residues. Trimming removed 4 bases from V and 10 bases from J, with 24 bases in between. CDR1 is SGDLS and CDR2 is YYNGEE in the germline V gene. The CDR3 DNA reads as TGTGCCAGCAGCCCCGGAAGTGGAGGGGGCTACCGGGAGCAGTTCTTC. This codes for CASSPGSGGGYREQFF.

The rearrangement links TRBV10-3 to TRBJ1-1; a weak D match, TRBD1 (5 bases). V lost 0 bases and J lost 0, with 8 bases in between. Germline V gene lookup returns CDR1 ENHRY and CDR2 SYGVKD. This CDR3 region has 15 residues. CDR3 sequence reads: CAISESARVNTEAFF. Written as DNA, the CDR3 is TGTGCCATCAGTGAGTCGGCCAGGGTGAACACTGAAGCTTTCTTT.

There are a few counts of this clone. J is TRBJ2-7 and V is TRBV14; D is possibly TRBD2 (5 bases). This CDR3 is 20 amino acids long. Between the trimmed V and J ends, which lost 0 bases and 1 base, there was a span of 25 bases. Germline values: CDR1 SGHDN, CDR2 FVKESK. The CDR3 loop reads CASSQEEVGRVPPRSYEQYF. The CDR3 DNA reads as TGTGCCAGCAGCCAAGAGGAGGTCGGAAGAGTACCCCCTAGATCCTACGAGCAGTACTTC.

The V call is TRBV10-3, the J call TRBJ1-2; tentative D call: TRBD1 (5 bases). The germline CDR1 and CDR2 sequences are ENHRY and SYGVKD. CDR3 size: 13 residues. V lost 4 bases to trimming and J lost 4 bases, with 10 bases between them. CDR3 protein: CAISGVGGYGYTF. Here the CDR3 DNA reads TGTGCCATCAGTGGCGTGGGGGGCTATGGCTACACCTTC.

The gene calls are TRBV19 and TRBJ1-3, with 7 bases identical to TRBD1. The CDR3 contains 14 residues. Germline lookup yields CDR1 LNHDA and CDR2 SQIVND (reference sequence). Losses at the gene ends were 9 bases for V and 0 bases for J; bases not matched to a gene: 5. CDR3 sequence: CASRTGHSGNTIYF. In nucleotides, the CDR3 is TGTGCCAGCCGGACAGGACACTCTGGAAACACCATATATTTT.

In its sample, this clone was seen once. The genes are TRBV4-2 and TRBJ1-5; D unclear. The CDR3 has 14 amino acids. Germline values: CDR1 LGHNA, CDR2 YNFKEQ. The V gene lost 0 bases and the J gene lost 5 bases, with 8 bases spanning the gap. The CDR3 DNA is TGTGCCAGCAGCCAAGATTCCCGCGATCAGCCCCAGCATTTT. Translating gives CASSQDSRDQPQHF.

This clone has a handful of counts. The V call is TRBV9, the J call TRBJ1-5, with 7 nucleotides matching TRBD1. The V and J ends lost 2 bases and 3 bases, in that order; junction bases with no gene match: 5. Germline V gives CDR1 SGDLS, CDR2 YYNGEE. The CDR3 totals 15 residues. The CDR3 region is CASSVGQDHNQPQHF. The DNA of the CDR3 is TGTGCCAGCAGCGTTGGACAGGACCACAATCAGCCCCAGCATTTT.

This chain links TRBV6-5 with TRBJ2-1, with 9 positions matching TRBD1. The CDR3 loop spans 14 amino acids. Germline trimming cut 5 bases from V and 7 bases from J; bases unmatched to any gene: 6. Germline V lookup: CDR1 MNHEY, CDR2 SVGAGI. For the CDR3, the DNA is TGTGCCAGCAGTCTAGACAGGGGGTGGAATGAGCAGTTCTTC. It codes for CASSLDRGWNEQFF.

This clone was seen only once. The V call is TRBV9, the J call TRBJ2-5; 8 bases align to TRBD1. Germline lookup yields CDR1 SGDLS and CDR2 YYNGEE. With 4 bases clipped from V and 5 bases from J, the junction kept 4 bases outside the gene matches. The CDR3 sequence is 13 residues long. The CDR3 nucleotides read TGTGCCAGCAGCACCCGGACAGGGGAGACCCAGTACTTC. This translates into CASSTRTGETQYF.

The CDR3 DNA reads TGTGCCACCTCAGGGATGTCCGAGCAGTACTTC. Translation: CATSGMSEQYF. The chain couples TRBV28 to TRBJ2-7, with TRBD1 as a possible D gene (5 bases). This CDR3 region has 11 residues. Germline assignment: CDR1 MDHEN and CDR2 SYDVKM. The V and J ends lost 10 bases and 6 bases respectively, with 13 bases between them.

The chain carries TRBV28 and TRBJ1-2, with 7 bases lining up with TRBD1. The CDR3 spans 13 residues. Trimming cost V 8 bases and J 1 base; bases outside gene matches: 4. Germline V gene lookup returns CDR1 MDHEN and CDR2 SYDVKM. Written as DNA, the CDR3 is TGTGCCAGCCGGGACAGTATTAACTATGGCTACACCTTC. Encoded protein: CASRDSINYGYTF.

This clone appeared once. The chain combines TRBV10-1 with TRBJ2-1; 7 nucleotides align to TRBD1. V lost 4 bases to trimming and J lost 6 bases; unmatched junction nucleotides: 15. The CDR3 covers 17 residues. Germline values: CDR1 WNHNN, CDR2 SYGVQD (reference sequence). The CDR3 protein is CASSARDGTERINEQFF. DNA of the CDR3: TGCGCCAGCAGTGCCCGGGACGGGACAGAAAGGATCAATGAGCAGTTCTTC.

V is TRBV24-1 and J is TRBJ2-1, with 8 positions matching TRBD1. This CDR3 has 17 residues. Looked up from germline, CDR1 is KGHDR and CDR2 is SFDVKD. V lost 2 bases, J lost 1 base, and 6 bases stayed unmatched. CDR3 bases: TGTGCCACCAGTGATTGGGGCCAGGGGGCTTCCTACAATGAGCAGTTCTTC. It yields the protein CATSDWGQGASYNEQFF.

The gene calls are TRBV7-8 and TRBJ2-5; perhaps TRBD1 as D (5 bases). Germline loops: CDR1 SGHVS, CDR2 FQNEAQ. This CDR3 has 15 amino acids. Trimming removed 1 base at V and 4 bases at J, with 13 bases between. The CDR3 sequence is CASSLVGRAPETQYF. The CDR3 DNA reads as TGTGCCAGCAGCTTAGTTGGCAGGGCTCCAGAGACCCAGTACTTC.

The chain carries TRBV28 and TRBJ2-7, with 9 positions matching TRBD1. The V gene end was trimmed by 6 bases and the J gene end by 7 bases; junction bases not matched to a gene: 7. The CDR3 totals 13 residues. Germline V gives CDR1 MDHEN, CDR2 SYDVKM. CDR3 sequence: CASSLGQGGEQYF. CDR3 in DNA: TGTGCCAGCAGCCTGGGACAGGGCGGGGAGCAGTACTTC.

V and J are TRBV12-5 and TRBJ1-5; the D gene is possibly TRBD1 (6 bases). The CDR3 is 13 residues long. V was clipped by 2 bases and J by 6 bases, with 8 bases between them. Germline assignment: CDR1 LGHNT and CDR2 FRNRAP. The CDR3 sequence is CASGLSRGQPQHF. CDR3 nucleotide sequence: TGTGCTAGTGGTTTGAGCAGGGGTCAGCCCCAGCATTTT. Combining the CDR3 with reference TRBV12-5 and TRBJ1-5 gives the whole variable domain DARVTQTPRHKVTEMGQEVTMRCQPILGHNTVFWYRQTMMQGLELLAYFRNRAPLDDSGMPKDRFSAEMPDATLATLKIQPSEPRDSAVYFCASGLSRGQPQHFGDGTRLSIL.

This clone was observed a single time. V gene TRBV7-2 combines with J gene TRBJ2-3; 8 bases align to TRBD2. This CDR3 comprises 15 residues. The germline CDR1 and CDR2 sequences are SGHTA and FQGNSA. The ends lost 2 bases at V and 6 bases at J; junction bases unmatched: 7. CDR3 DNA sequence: TGTGCCAGCAGCTTAACAGGCGGGAGGATGGATACGCAGTATTTT. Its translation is CASSLTGGRMDTQYF.

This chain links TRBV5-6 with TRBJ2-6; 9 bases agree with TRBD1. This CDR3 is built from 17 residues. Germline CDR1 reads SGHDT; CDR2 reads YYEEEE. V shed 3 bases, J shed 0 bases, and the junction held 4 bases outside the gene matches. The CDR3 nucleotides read TGTGCCAGCAGCTGGGGGACAGGGCTCTCTGGGGCCAACGTCCTGACTTTC. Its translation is CASSWGTGLSGANVLTF. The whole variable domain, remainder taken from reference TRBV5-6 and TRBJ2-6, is DAGVTQSPTHLIKTRGQQVTLRCSPKSGHDTVSWYQQALGQGPQFIFQYYEEEERQRGNFPDRFSGHQFPNYSSELNVNALLLGDSALYLCASSWGTGLSGANVLTFGAGSRLTVL.

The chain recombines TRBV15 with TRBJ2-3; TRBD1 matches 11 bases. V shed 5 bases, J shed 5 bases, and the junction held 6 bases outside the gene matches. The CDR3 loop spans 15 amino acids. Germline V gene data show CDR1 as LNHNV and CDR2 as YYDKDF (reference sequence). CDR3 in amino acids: CATSSPGTGGDTQYF. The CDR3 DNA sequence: TGTGCCACCAGCTCCCCCGGGACAGGGGGAGATACGCAGTATTTT.

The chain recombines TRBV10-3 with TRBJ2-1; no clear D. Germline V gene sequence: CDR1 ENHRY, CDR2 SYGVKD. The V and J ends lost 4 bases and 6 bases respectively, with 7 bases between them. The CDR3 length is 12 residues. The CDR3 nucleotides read TGTGCCATCAGTGCGGAGCTCAATGAGCAGTTCTTC. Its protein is CAISAELNEQFF.

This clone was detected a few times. The DNA for the CDR3 is TGTGCCAGCAGTTACAGGGAGTATAATTCACCCCTCCACTTT. Amino acid sequence: CASSYREYNSPLHF. J is TRBJ1-6 and V is TRBV27; D possibly corresponds to TRBD1 (6 bases). The CDR3 runs to 14 residues. Trimming stripped 4 bases from V and 4 bases from J, with 8 bases between. From germline, CDR1 is MNHEY and CDR2 SMNVEV (reference sequence).

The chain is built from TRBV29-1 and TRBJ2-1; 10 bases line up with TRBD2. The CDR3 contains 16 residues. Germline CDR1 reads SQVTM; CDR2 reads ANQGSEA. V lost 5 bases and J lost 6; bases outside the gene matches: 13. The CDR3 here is CSVPLSYSGRLNEQFF. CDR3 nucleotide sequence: TGCAGCGTTCCCTTGAGCTATAGCGGGAGGCTCAATGAGCAGTTCTTC.

The CDR3: CASVPGQSTDTQYF. The CDR3 DNA reads TGTGCCAGCGTACCGGGACAGTCCACAGATACGCAGTATTTT. The chain combines TRBV18 with TRBJ2-3; 7 nucleotides agree with TRBD1. Losses at the gene ends were 8 bases for V and 2 bases for J; bases not matched to a gene: 7. This CDR3 contains 14 residues. Germline V gene sequence: CDR1 KGHSH, CDR2 LQKENI.

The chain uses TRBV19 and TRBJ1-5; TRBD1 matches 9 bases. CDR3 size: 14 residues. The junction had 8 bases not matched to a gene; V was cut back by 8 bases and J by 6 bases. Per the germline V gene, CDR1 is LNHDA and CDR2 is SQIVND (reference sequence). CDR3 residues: CASSPGQGGQPQHF. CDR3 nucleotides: TGTGCCAGTTCACCGGGACAGGGTGGTCAGCCCCAGCATTTT.